Sequencing of this TCR beta chain was carried out in a study of regulatory T cells in long-lasting Graves disease. Germline CDR1 reads KGHDR; CDR2 reads SFDVKD. V trimming: 3 bases; J trimming: 0 bases; junction bases outside the gene matches: 6. This CDR3 comprises 17 residues. HTBI primers from iRepertoire and Arm-PCR of CDR3 regions yielded the TCR beta libraries. TCRdb ran MiXCR on the multiplex PCR reads and lists one entry per CDR3 protein. The sample holds about 470,000 distinct CDR3 sequences, just under 15% seen once. Time point described: newly diagnosed GD, antithyroid drugs for less than 3 months. RNA isolated from PBMCs was used to make the TCR library. The sample was also linked to a second study, of T cells in Graves' hyperthyroidism and ophthalmopathy. That paper states: Clinical symptoms, serum thyroxine, TRAb, thyroid ultrasound and orbital computed tomography established diagnosis. A set of HTBI primers served as the primers for a first-round RT-PCR of the TCR CDR3.

The clonotype was recovered from a woman aged 25 to 39 with Graves disease. V is TRBV24-1 and J is TRBJ2-1, with 8 nucleotides matching TRBD2. This sample comprised peripheral blood mononuclear cells (PBMCs), obtained at new diagnosis, from a patient treated with antithyroid drugs. CDR3 amino acids: CATSDPGGGSSYNEQFF. The CDR3 DNA is TGTGCCACCAGTGATCCGGGAGGGGGTTCCTCCTACAATGAGCAGTTCTTC.